This TCR beta chain is from a study of cytomegalovirus exposure and HLA in healthy donors. Germline CDR1 MNHNY, CDR2 SVGAGI (reference sequence). CDR3 size: 16 residues. The trim removed 5 bases at V and 4 bases at J, leaving 11 bases unmatched. On this clone: Its cognate antigen is unknown.

Notes on the study in general: With further analysis later on, most CMV-associated TCR beta chains appeared HLA-restricted. Researchers left out some V segments, among them TRBV6-2 and TRBV6-3, as indistinguishable.

PCR used 60 Vbeta primers and 13 Jbeta primers. Data came from immunoSEQ multiplex PCR; TCRdb stores just in-frame clones and leaves some out. The table lists 160,000 or so clones, 75% to 85% of them singletons. This sequence joins TRBV6-6 and TRBJ2-7; TRBD1 aligns across 10 bases. The sequenced sample was PBMCs. This receptor was identified in a man in his fifties or sixties in good health and CMV-seropositive. The CDR3 nucleotides are TGTGCCAGCAGTCCGCCCCGGGGGACAGGGGATTACGAGCAGTACTTC. Residues: CASSPPRGTGDYEQYF.